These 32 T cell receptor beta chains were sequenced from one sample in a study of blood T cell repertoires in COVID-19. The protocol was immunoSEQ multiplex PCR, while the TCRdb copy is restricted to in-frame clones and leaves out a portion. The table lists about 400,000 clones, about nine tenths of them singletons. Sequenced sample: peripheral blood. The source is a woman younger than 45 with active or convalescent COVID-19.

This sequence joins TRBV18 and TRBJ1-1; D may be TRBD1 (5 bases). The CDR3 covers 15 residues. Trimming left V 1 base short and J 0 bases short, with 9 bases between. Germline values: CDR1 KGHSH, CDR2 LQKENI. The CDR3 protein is CASSPLDSLNTEAFF. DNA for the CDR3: TGTGCCAGCTCACCACTCGACAGCTTGAACACTGAAGCTTTCTTT.

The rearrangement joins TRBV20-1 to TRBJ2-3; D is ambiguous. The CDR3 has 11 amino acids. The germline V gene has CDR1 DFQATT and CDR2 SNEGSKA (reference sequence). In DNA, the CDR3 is TGCAGGCACGGAAGCGCAGATACGCAGTATTTT. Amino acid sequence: CRHGSADTQYF.

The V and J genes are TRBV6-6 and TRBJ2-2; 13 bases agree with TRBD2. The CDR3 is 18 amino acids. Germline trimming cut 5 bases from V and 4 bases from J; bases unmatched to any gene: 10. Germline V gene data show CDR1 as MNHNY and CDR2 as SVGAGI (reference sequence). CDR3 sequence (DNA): TGTGCCAGCAGTCCCCCCGGACTAGCGGGAGTTACCACCGGGGAGCTGTTTTTT. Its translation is CASSPPGLAGVTTGELFF.

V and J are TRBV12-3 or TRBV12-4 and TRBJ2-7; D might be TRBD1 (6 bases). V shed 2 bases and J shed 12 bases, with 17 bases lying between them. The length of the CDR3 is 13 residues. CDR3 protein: CASSLSTGPKLYF. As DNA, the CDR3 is TGTGCCAGCAGTTTATCCACAGGGCCAAAGCTGTACTTC.

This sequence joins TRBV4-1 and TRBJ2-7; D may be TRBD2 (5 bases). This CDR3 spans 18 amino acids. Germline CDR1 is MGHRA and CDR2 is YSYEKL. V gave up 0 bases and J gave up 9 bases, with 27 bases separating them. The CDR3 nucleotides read TGCGCCAGCAGCCAAGATAGAGGGAGTCCCTTTTCCGGTCGGGGGCAGTACTTC. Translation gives CASSQDRGSPFSGRGQYF.

DNA of the CDR3: TGTGCCAGCTGTATTGAGGGGACAGCGACATACGAGCAGTACTTC. Protein sequence: CASCIEGTATYEQYF. The chain recombines TRBV2 with TRBJ2-7; 7 positions match TRBD1. CDR3 length: 15 residues. The junction had 14 bases not matched to a gene; V was cut back by 8 bases and J by 4 bases. The germline CDR1 and CDR2 sequences are SNHLY and FYNNEI.

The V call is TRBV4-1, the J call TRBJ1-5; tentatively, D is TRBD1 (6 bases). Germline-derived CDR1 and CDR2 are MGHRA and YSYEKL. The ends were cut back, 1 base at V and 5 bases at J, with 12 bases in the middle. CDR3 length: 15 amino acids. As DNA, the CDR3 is TGCGCCAGCAGCCAAGGCCCCGGGGGGCATCAGCCCCAGCATTTT. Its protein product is CASSQGPGGHQPQHF.

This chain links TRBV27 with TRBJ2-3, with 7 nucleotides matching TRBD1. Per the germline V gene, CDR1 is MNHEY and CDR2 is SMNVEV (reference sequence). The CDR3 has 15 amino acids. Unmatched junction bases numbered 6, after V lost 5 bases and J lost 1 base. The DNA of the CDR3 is TGTGCCAGCAGTCTAGGGACAGTTGGCACAGATACGCAGTATTTT. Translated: CASSLGTVGTDTQYF.

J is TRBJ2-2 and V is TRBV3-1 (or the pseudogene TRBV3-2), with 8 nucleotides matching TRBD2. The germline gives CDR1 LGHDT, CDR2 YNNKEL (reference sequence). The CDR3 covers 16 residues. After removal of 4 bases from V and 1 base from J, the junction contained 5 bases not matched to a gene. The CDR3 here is CASSLLSGGNTGELFF. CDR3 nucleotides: TGTGCCAGCAGCCTCTTAAGCGGGGGGAACACCGGGGAGCTGTTTTTT.

The CDR3 here is CASSLPGSGYTF. The DNA of the CDR3 is TGCGCCAGCAGCTTGCCAGGTTCCGGCTACACCTTC. The chain couples TRBV5-1 to TRBJ1-2; the D is unclear. V was trimmed by 1 base and J by 8 bases, leaving 9 bases between them. Per germline, CDR1 SGHRS and CDR2 YFSETQ. This CDR3 has 12 amino acids.

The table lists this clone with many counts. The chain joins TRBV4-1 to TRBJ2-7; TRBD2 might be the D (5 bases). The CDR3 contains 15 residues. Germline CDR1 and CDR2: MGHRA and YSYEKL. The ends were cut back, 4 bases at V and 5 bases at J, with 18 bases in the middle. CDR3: CASSREWGVVHEQYF. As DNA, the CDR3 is TGCGCCAGCAGCCGGGAGTGGGGTGTGGTCCACGAGCAGTACTTC.

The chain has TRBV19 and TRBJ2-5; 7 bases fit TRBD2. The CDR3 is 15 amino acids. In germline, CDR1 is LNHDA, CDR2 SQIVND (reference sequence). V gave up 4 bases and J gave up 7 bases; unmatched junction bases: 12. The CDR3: CASSTRLALRGTQYF. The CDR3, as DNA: TGTGCCAGTAGTACAAGACTAGCCTTGCGGGGGACCCAGTACTTC.

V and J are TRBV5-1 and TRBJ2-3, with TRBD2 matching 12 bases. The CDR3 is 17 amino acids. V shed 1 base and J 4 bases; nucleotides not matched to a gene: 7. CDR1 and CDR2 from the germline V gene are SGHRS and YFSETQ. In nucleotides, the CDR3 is TGCGCCAGCAGCTTGAGGCTAGCGGGAGGGACGGCAGATACGCAGTATTTT. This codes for CASSLRLAGGTADTQYF.

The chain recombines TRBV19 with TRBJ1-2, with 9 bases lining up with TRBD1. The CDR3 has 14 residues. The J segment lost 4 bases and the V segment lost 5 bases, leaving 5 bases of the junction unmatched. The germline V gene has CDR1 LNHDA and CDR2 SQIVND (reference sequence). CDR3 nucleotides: TGTGCCAGTAGTTTACAGGGGGCCGGCTATGGCTACACCTTC. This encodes CASSLQGAGYGYTF.

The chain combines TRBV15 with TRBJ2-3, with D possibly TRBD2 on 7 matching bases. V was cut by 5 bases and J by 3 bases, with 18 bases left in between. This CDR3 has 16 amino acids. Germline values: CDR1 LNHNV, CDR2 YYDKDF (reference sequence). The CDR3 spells CATSVGTGGATDTQYF. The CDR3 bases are TGTGCCACCAGCGTCGGTACGGGGGGCGCGACAGATACGCAGTATTTT.

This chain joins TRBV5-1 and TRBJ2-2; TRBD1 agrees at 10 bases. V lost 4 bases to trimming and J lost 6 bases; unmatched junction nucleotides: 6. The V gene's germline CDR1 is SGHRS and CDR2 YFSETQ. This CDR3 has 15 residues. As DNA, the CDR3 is TGCGCCAGCAGCACCGGGACAGGGGAGGCCGGGGAGCTGTTTTTT. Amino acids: CASSTGTGEAGELFF.

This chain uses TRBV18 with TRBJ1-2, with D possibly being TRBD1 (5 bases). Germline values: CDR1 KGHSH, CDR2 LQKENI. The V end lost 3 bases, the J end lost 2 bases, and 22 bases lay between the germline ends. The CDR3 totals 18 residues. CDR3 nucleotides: TGTGCCAGCTCACCTCAGACGCTTCCTCTAGGGGTAAACTATGGCTACACCTTC. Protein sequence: CASSPQTLPLGVNYGYTF.

CDR3 loop: CASRGTGNSNQPQHF. DNA for the CDR3: TGTGCCAGTAGGGGTACAGGAAATAGCAATCAGCCCCAGCATTTT. The chain combines TRBV19 with TRBJ1-5; tentative D call: TRBD1 (5 bases). V gave up 6 bases and J gave up 0 bases, with 12 bases separating them. Germline CDR1 reads LNHDA; CDR2 reads SQIVND (reference sequence). The CDR3 totals 15 residues. Supplemented by reference TRBV19 and TRBJ1-5, the full variable domain reads DGGITQSPKYLFRKEGQNVTLSCEQNLNHDAMYWYRQDPGQGLRLIYYSQIVNDFQKGDIAEGYSVSREKKESFPLTVTSAQKNPTAFYLCASRGTGNSNQPQHFGDGTRLSIL.

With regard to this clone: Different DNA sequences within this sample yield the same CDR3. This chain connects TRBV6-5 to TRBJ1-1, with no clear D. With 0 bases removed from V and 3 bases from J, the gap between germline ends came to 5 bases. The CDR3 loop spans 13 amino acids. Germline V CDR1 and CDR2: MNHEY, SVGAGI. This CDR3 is CASSYSSDTEAFF. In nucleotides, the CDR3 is TGTGCCAGCAGTTACTCTAGTGACACTGAAGCTTTCTTT.

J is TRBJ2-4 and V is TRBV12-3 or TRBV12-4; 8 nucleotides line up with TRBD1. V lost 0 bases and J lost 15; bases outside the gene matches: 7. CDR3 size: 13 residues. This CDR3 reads CASSLALGQAPYF. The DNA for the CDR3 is TGTGCCAGCAGTTTAGCTTTGGGACAGGCTCCGTACTTC.

Here the CDR3 reads CASSLYAVNEQFF. CDR3 coding DNA: TGTGCCAGCAGTTTATACGCAGTAAATGAGCAGTTCTTC. This chain links TRBV27 with TRBJ2-1; D is ambiguous. Germline V CDR1 and CDR2: MNHEY, SMNVEV (reference sequence). V lost 1 base and J lost 7, with 8 bases in between. The CDR3 sequence is 13 residues long.

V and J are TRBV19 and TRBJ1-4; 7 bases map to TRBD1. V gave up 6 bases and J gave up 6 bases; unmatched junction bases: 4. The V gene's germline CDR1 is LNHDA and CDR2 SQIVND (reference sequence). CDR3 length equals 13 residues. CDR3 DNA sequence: TGTGCCAGTAGGGGGACAGAGTATGAAAAACTGTTTTTT. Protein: CASRGTEYEKLFF.

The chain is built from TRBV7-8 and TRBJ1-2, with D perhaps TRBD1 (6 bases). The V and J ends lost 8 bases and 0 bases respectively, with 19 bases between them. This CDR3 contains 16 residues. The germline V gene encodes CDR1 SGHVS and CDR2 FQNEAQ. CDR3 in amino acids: CASAQTRGPTNYGYTF. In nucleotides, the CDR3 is TGTGCCAGCGCCCAGACCAGGGGCCCAACTAACTATGGCTACACCTTC.

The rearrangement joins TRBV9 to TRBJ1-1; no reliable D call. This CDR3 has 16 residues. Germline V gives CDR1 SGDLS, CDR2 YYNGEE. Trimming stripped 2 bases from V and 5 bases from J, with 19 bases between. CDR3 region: CASSVGLVNPGTEAFF. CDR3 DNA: TGTGCCAGCAGCGTCGGTTTAGTCAACCCCGGGACTGAAGCTTTCTTT.

CDR3 nucleotide sequence: TGTGCCAGCAGCTTGCAGGGTGGTGAAAAACTGTTTTTT. It codes for CASSLQGGEKLFF. This chain uses TRBV5-6 with TRBJ1-4; possibly TRBD1 for D (5 bases). Germline-derived CDR1 and CDR2 are SGHDT and YYEEEE. Trimming took 1 base from V and 7 from J, leaving 8 bases between them. The length of the CDR3 is 13 residues.

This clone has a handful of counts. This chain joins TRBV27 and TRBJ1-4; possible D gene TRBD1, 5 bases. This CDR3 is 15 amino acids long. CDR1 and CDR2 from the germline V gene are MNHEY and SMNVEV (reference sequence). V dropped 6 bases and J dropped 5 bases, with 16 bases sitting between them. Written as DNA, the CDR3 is TGTGCCAGCAGCTTAGGACAAACCGAGAATGAAAAACTGTTTTTT. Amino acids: CASSLGQTENEKLFF.

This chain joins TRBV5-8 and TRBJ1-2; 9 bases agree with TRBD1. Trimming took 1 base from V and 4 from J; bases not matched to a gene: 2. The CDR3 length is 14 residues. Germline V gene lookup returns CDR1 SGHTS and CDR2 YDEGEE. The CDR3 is CASSLPTGGYGYTF. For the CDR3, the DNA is TGTGCCAGCAGCTTGCCGACAGGGGGCTATGGCTACACCTTC.

The CDR3 region has the DNA TGTGCCAGCAGCTTAGCAGGGTTGTATTACAATGAGCAGTTCTTC. Protein: CASSLAGLYYNEQFF. This chain links TRBV11-2 with TRBJ2-1; possibly TRBD1 for D (5 bases). Trimming stripped 1 base from V and 4 bases from J, with 11 bases between. CDR3 length: 15 residues. Per the germline V gene, CDR1 is SGHAT and CDR2 is FQNNGV.

The CDR3 is CASSVRDRSYEQYF. The CDR3, as DNA: TGTGCCAGCAGTGTCCGGGACAGGTCATACGAGCAGTACTTC. V usage is TRBV2 and J usage is TRBJ2-7; 8 nucleotides match TRBD1. From germline, CDR1 is SNHLY and CDR2 FYNNEI. CDR3 length: 14 amino acids. With 4 bases clipped from V and 4 bases from J, the junction kept 6 bases outside the gene matches.

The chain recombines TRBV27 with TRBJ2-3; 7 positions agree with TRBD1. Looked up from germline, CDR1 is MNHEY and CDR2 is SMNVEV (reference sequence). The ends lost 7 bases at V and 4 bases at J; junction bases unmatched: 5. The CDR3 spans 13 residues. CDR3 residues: CASKDRVADTQYF. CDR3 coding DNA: TGTGCCAGCAAAGACAGGGTTGCAGATACGCAGTATTTT.

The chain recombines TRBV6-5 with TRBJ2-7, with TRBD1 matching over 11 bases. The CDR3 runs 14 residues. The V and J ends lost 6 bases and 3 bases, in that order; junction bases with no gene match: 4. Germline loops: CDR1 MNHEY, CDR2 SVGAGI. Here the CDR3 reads CASRMGQGVYEQYF. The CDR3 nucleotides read TGTGCCAGCAGGATGGGACAGGGGGTCTACGAGCAGTACTTC.

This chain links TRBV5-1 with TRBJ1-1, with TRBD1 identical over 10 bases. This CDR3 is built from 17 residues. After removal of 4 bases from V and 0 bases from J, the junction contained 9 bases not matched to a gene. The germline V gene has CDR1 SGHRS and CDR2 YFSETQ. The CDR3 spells CASSPGQGTNLNTEAFF. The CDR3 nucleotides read TGCGCCAGCAGCCCGGGACAGGGGACGAACTTGAACACTGAAGCTTTCTTT.